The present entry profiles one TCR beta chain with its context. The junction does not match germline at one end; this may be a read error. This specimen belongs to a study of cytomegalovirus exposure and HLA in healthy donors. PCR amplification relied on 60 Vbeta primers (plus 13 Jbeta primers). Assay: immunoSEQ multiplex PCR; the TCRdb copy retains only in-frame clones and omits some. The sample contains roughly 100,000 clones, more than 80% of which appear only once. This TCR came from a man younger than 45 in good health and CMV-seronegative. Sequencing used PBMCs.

The CDR3 nucleotides are TGTTCCAGCAGCTTAAGACAAGCTGAAGCTTTCTTT. This translates into CSSSLRQAEAFF. The chain uses TRBV7-9 and TRBJ1-1; D not certain. The germline CDR1 and CDR2 sequences are SEHNR and FQNEAQ (reference sequence). The CDR3 is made up of 12 amino acids.